A single sample is the source of the 8 T cell receptor beta chains below, sequenced in a study of T-cell memory formation after mild COVID-19. From the 5' RACE reads, TCRdb called clonotypes with MiXCR, one entry per CDR3 protein. The table records approximately 570,000 distinct CDR3 sequences, about a sixth of them present only once. The sample taken for sequencing was PBMCs or a T cell subset sorted from them (not recorded which). These receptors were taken from an adult woman who had mild COVID-19 (a few samples of this study predate the infection). Cell type and time point are not known.

The table lists this clonotype with a few counts. The chain uses TRBV5-1 and TRBJ2-1; D unclear. This CDR3 contains 14 residues. Germline loops: CDR1 SGHRS, CDR2 YFSETQ. The V and J ends lost 0 bases and 10 bases respectively, with 14 bases between them. The CDR3, as DNA: TGCGCCAGCAGCTTGGCCCGGCCAACCCAGGAGCAGTTCTTC. It yields the protein CASSLARPTQEQFF.

The genes are TRBV15 and TRBJ1-2, with a tentative D call TRBD1 (5 bases). From germline, CDR1 is LNHNV and CDR2 YYDKDF (reference sequence). With 0 bases removed from V and 1 base from J, the gap between germline ends came to 21 bases. The CDR3 contains 19 residues. The chain's CDR3 is CATSRDPGAGSTFNYGYTF. The CDR3 bases are TGTGCCACCAGCAGAGATCCCGGGGCAGGTTCGACTTTTAACTATGGCTACACCTTC.

This clonotype has a handful of counts. The chain couples TRBV3-1 to TRBJ2-3; TRBD2 aligns across 13 bases. This CDR3 is built from 16 residues. Germline CDR1 and CDR2: LGHDT and YNNKEL (reference sequence). The V gene end was trimmed by 1 base and the J gene end by 9 bases; junction bases not matched to a gene: 7. CDR3 DNA: TGTGCCAGCAGCCAAGGGGGACTAGCGGGACGGGGCACGCAGTATTTT. Residues: CASSQGGLAGRGTQYF.

This clonotype was observed a handful of times. This rearrangement joins TRBV11-3 to TRBJ2-2, with 9 bases aligning to TRBD2. V gave up 3 bases and J gave up 6 bases; unmatched junction bases: 5. The CDR3 is 15 amino acids. In germline, CDR1 is SGHNT, CDR2 YENEEA. The CDR3 nucleotides are TGTGCCAGCAGCTTCGGCGGGAGGGGGGCCGGGGAGCTGTTTTTT. Translated, it gives CASSFGGRGAGELFF.

The rearrangement links TRBV7-8 to TRBJ2-5, with 11 bases that match TRBD2. The length of the CDR3 is 20 residues. The germline V gene has CDR1 SGHVS and CDR2 FQNEAQ. J gave up 4 bases and V 5 bases, and 21 bases lay outside the gene matches. Here the CDR3 reads CASSSGVAGLAALRGETQYF. CDR3 sequence (DNA): TGTGCCAGCAGCAGCGGGGTCGCGGGACTAGCGGCCCTTAGGGGAGAGACCCAGTACTTC.

This clonotype was observed a handful of times. V is TRBV29-1 and J is TRBJ2-1, with 8 nucleotides matching TRBD2. Unmatched junction bases numbered 6, after V lost 8 bases and J lost 9 bases. Germline lookup yields CDR1 SQVTM and CDR2 ANQGSEA. The CDR3 runs to 11 residues. The CDR3 is CSYSSGGEQFF. For the CDR3, the DNA is TGCAGCTATAGCAGCGGGGGTGAGCAGTTCTTC.

This clonotype was observed a few times. The chain links TRBV6-5 to TRBJ1-2, with TRBD1 as a possible D gene (6 bases). CDR1 and CDR2 (germline): MNHEY, SVGAGI. The CDR3 loop spans 12 amino acids. The ends were cut back, 8 bases at V and 8 bases at J, with 15 bases in the middle. The CDR3: CASRAGGGGYTF. CDR3 sequence (DNA): TGTGCCAGCCGTGCCGGGGGGGGCGGCTACACCTTC.

The chain is built from TRBV5-1 and TRBJ1-1; 7 nucleotides match TRBD1. The CDR3 contains 14 residues. Germline lookup yields CDR1 SGHRS and CDR2 YFSETQ. With V trimmed by 4 bases and J by 6 bases, 9 bases remained unmatched. In DNA, the CDR3 is TGCGCCAGCAGCAGCAGGGGGGCTAGCTCTGAAGCTTTCTTT. It is translated as CASSSRGASSEAFF.